The subject of this entry is one TCR beta chain. Trimming left V 0 bases short and J 11 bases short, with 14 bases between. Germline CDR1 is SGHRS and CDR2 is YFSETQ. CDR3 length equals 13 residues. Unique molecular identifiers were in the cDNA, with template-switch universal primer binding. TCRdb passed the 5' RACE reads through MiXCR, listing each CDR3 protein once. The profile shows about 1.7 million distinct CDR3 sequences, about 32% of them singletons. This sample was taken from a study of identical twins. The TCR was taken from a newborn girl in good health. The V and J genes are TRBV5-1 and TRBJ2-5, with no clear D. Sequencing was performed on cord blood. CDR3 DNA: TGCGCCAGCAGCTTGGGCCAGTTCAATGAGCAGTACTTC. Translation: CASSLGQFNEQYF.